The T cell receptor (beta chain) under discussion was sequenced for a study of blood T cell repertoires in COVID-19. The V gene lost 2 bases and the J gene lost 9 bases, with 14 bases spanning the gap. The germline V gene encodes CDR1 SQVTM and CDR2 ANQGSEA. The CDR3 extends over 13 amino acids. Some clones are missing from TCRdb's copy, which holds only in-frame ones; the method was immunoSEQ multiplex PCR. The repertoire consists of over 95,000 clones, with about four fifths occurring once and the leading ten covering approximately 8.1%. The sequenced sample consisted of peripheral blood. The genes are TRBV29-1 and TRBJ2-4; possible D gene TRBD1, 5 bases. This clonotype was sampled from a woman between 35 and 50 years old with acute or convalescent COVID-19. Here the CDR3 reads CSVETVSRGIQYF. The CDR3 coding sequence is TGCAGCGTTGAAACAGTTTCAAGGGGCATTCAGTACTTC.